The TCR beta chain described here comes from a study of cytomegalovirus exposure and HLA in healthy donors. In the study overall: T cells numbering approximately 170 million yielded 95 million to 140 million unique TCR beta sequences in an earlier analysis. When about 400 donors were genotyped, roughly 82% of them were found to fall in the Caucasian-associated ancestry cluster. General study results and limits: Listed as cytomegalovirus-associated were 170 or so TCR beta chains. V- and J-gene trimming of TCR beta was linked (in a later analysis) to a missense DCLRE1C variant.

Regarding this clone: Its antigen is still unknown.

The CDR3 consists of 15 residues. With V trimmed by 1 base and J by 2 bases, 5 bases remained unmatched. Germline-derived CDR1 and CDR2 are LNHNV and YYDKDF (reference sequence). Primers for the PCR totalled 60 Vbeta and 13 Jbeta. This table comes from immunoSEQ multiplex PCR, and its TCRdb copy is limited to in-frame clones, with some not included. The sample contains 160,000 or so clones, more than 60% of which appear only once. The sequencing input was PBMCs. V gene TRBV15 combines with J gene TRBJ2-7; TRBD1 matches 7 bases. The source is a woman aged 25 to 39 in good health and CMV-seronegative. Written as DNA, the CDR3 is TGTGCCACCAGCAGAGCAACAGGGGACGCCTACGAGCAGTACTTC. Amino acids: CATSRATGDAYEQYF.